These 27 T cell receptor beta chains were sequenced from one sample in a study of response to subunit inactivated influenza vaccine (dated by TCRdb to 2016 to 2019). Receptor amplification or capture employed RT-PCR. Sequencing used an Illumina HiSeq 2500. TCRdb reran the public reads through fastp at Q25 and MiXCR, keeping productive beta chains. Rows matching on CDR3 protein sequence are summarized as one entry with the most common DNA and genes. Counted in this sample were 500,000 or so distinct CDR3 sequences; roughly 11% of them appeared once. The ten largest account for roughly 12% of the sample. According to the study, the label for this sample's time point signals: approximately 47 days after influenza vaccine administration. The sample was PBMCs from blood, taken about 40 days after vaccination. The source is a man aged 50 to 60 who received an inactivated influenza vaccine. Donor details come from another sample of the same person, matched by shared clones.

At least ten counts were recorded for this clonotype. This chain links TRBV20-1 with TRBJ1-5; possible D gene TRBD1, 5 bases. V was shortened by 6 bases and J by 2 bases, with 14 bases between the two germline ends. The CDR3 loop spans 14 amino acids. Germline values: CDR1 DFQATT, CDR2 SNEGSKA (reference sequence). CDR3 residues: CSANLMGGNQPQHF. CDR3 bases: TGCAGTGCGAATCTCATGGGGGGCAATCAGCCCCAGCATTTT.

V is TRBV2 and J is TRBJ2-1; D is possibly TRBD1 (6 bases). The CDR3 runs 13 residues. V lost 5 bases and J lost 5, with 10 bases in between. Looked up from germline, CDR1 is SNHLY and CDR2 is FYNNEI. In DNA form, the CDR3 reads TGTGCCAGCAGTACGACAGGTAACAATGAGCAGTTCTTC. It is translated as CASSTTGNNEQFF.

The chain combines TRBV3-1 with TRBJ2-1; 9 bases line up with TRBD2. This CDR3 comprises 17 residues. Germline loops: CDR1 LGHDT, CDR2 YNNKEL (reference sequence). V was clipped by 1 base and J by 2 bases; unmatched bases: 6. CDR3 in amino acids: CASSQAYPSGAYNEQFF. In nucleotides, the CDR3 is TGTGCCAGCAGCCAAGCGTATCCTAGCGGGGCCTACAATGAGCAGTTCTTC.

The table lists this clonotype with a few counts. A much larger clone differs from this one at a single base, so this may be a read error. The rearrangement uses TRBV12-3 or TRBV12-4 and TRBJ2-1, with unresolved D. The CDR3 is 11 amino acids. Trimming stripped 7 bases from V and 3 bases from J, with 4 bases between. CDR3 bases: TGTGCCAGCACCGTCTACAATGAGCAGTTCTTC. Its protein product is CASTVYNEQFF.

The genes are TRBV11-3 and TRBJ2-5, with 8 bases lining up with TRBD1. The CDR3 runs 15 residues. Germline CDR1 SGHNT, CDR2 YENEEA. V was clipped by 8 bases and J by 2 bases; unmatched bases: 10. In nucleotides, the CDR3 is TGTGCCAGCTCGCGGGGACAGGCGAGTCAAGAGACCCAGTACTTC. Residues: CASSRGQASQETQYF.

The CDR3 nucleotides are TGTGCCAGCAGCTTACGACTACGCACAGATACGCAGTATTTT. It specifies CASSLRLRTDTQYF. This sequence joins TRBV11-2 and TRBJ2-3, with D possibly matching TRBD2 (5 bases). Germline V gene data show CDR1 as SGHAT and CDR2 as FQNNGV. CDR3 size: 14 residues. V was trimmed by 2 bases and J by 1 base, leaving 7 bases between them.

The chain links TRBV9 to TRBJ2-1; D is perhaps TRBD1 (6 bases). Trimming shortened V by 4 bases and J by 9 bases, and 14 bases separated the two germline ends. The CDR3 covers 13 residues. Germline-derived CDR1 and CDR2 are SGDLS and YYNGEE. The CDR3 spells CASSHLGAGEQFF. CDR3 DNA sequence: TGTGCCAGCAGCCACCTGGGGGCGGGTGAGCAGTTCTTC.

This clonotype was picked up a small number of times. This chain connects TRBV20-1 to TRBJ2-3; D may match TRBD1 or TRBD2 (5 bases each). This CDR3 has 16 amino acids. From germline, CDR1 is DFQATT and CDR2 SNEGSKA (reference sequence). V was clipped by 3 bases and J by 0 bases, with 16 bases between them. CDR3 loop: CSARPSRGLSTDTQYF. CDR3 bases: TGCAGTGCTAGGCCCTCCCGGGGCCTCAGCACAGATACGCAGTATTTT.

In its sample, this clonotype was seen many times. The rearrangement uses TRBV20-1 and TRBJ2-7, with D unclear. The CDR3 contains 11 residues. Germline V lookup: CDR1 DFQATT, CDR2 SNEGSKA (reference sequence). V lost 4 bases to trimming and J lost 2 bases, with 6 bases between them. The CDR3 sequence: CSAKRAYEQYF. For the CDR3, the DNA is TGCAGTGCTAAAAGGGCCTACGAGCAGTACTTC.

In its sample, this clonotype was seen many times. CDR3 in DNA: TGTGCCAGCAGTTTAACCCAGGATAACACCGGGGAGCTGTTTTTT. It yields the protein CASSLTQDNTGELFF. The genes are TRBV12-3 or TRBV12-4 and TRBJ2-2; D uncertain. The CDR3 is 15 residues long. V lost 2 bases and J 2 bases, leaving 9 bases between the germline ends.

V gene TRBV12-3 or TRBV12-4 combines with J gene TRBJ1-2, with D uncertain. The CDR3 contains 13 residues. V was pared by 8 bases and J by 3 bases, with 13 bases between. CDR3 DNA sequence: TGTGCCAGCCTCTCGGACGGAGACTATGGCTACACCTTC. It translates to CASLSDGDYGYTF.

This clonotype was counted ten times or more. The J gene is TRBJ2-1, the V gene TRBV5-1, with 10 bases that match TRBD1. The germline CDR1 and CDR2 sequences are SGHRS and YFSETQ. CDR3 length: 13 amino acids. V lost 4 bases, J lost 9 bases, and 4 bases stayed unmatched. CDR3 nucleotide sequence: TGCGCCAGCAGCACGGGACAGGGGATTGAGCAGTTCTTC. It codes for CASSTGQGIEQFF.

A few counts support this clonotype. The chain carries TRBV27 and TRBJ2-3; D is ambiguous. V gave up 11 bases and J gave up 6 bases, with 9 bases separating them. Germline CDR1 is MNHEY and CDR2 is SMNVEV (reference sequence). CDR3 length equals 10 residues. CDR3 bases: TGTGCCCCCGGCTTCGATACGCAGTATTTT. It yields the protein CAPGFDTQYF.

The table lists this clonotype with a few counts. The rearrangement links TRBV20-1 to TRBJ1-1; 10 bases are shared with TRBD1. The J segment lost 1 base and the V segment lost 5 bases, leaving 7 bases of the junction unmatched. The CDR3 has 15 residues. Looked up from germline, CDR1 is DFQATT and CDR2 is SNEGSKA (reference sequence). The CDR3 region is CSARGQGGRNTEAFF. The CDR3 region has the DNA TGCAGTGCTCGAGGACAGGGGGGGAGGAACACTGAAGCTTTCTTT.

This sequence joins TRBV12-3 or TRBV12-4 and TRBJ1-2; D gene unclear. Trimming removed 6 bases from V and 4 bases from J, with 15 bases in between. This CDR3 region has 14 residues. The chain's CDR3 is CASSPGPRSYGYTF. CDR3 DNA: TGTGCCAGCAGCCCCGGGCCTAGGAGCTATGGCTACACCTTC.

In DNA form, the CDR3 reads TGTGCCAGCACAACTTCTCTCTATGGCTACACCTTC. Translated, it gives CASTTSLYGYTF. The chain carries TRBV12-3 or TRBV12-4 and TRBJ1-2; D gene ambiguous. CDR3 size: 12 residues. V shed 7 bases and J shed 4 bases, with 10 bases lying between them.

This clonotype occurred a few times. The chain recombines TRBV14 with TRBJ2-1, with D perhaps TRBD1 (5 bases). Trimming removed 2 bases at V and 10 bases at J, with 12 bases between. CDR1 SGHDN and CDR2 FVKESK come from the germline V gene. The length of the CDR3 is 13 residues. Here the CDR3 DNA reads TGTGCCAGCAGCCAATCGACAGCAGGGGAGCAGTTCTTC. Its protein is CASSQSTAGEQFF.

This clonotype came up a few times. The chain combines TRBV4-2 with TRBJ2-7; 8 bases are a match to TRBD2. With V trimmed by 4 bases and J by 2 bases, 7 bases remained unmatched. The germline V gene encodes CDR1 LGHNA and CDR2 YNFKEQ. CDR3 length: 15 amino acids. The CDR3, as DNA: TGTGCCAGCAGCCGAACTAGCGGAGGGACCTACGAGCAGTACTTC. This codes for CASSRTSGGTYEQYF.

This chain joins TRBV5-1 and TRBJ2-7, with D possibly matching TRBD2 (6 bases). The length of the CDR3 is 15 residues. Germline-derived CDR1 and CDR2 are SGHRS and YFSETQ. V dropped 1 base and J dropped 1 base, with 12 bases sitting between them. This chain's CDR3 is CASSLRLAGSYEQYF. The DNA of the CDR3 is TGCGCCAGCAGCTTGAGGTTGGCGGGATCCTACGAGCAGTACTTC.

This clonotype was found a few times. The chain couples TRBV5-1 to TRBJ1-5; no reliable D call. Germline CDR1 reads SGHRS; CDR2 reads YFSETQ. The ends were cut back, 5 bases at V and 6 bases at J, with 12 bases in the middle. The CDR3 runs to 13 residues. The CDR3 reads CASRDTEGQPQHF. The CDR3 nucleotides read TGCGCCAGCAGAGACACGGAGGGTCAGCCCCAGCATTTT. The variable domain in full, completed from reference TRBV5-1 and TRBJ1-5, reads KAGVTQTPRYLIKTRGQQVTLSCSPISGHRSVSWYQQTPGQGLQFLFEYFSETQRNKGNFPGRFSGRQFSNSRSEMNVSTLELGDSALYLCASRDTEGQPQHFGDGTRLSIL.

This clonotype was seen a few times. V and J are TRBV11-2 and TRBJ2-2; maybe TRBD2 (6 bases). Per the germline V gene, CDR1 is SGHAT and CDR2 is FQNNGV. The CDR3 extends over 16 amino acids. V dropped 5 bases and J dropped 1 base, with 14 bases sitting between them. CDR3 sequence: CASSPGTRQNTGELFF. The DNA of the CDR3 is TGTGCCAGCAGCCCCGGGACTCGTCAGAACACCGGGGAGCTGTTTTTT.

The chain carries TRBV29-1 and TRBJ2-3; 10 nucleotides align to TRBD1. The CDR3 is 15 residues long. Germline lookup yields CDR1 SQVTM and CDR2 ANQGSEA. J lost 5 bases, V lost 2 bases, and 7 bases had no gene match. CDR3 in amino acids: CSVEKAGQGIDTQYF. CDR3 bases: TGCAGCGTTGAAAAAGCGGGACAGGGGATAGATACGCAGTATTTT.

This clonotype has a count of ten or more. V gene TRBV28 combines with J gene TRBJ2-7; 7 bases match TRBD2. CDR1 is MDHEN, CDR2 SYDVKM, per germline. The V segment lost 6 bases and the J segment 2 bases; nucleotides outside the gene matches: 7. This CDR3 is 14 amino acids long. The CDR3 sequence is CASRGRASPYEQYF. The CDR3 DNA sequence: TGTGCCAGCAGGGGGAGGGCCAGTCCCTACGAGCAGTACTTC.

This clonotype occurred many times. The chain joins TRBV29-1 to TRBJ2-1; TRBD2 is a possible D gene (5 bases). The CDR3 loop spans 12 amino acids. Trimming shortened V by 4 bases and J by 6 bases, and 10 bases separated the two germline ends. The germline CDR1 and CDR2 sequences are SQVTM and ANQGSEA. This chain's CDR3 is CSVGRGLNEQFF. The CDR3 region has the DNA TGCAGCGTTGGCAGAGGGCTCAATGAGCAGTTCTTC.

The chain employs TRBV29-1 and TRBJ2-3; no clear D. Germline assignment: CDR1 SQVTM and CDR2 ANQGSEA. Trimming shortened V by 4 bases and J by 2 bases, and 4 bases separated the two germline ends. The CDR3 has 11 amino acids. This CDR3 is CSVAVTDTQYF. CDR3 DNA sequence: TGCAGCGTTGCGGTCACAGATACGCAGTATTTT.

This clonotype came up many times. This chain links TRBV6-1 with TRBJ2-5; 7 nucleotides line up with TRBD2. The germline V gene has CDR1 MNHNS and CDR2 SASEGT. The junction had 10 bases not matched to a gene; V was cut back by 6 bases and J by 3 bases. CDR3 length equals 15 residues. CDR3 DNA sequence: TGTGCCAGCAGCACCGGGACTACCAATGAAGAGACCCAGTACTTC. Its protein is CASSTGTTNEETQYF.

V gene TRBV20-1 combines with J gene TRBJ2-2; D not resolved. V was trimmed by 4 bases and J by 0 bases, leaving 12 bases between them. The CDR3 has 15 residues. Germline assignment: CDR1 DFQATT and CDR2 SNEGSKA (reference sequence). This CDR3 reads CSATTVTPNTGELFF. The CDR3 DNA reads TGCAGTGCTACTACAGTCACCCCGAACACCGGGGAGCTGTTTTTT.